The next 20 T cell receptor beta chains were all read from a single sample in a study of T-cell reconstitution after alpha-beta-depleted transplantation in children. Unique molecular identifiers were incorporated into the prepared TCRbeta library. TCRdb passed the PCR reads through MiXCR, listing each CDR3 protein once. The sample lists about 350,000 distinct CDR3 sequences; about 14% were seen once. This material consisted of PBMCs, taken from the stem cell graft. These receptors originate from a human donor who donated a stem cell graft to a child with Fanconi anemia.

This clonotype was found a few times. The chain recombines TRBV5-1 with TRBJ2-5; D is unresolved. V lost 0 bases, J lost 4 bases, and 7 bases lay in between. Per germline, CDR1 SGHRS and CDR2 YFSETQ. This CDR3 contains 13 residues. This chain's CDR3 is CASSLDSSETQYF. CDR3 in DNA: TGCGCCAGCAGCTTGGATAGTTCAGAGACCCAGTACTTC. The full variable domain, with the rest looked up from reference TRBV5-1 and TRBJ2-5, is KAGVTQTPRYLIKTRGQQVTLSCSPISGHRSVSWYQQTPGQGLQFLFEYFSETQRNKGNFPGRFSGRQFSNSRSEMNVSTLELGDSALYLCASSLDSSETQYFGPGTRLLVL.

CDR3 in DNA: TGTGCCAGCAGTTACTCCCGGGTATCGGGGGGGGCAAGCACAGATACGCAGTATTTT. Its protein product is CASSYSRVSGGASTDTQYF. This chain connects TRBV6-2 or TRBV6-3 to TRBJ2-3; 8 bases agree with TRBD2. This CDR3 has 19 residues. J was trimmed by 0 bases and V by 0 bases; bases with no gene match: 11. CDR1 and CDR2 from the germline V gene are MNHEY and SVGEGT.

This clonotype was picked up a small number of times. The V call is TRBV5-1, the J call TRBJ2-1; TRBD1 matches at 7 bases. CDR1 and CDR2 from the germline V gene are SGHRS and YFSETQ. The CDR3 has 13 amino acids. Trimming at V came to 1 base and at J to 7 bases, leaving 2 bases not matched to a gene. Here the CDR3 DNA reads TGCGCCAGCAGCTTGACAGGGGCTAATGAGCAGTTCTTC. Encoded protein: CASSLTGANEQFF.

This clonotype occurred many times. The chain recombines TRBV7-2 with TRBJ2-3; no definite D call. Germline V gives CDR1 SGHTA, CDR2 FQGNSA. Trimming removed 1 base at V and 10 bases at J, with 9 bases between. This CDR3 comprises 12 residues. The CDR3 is CASSLEKVAQYF. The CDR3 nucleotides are TGTGCCAGCAGCTTAGAGAAAGTAGCGCAGTATTTT.

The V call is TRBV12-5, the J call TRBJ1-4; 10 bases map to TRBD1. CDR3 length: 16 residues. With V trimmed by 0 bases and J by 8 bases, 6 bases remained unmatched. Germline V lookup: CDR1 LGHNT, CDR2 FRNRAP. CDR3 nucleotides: TGTGCTAGTGGTTTGGTACTTGGGACAGGGGTCGAAAAACTGTTTTTT. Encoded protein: CASGLVLGTGVEKLFF.

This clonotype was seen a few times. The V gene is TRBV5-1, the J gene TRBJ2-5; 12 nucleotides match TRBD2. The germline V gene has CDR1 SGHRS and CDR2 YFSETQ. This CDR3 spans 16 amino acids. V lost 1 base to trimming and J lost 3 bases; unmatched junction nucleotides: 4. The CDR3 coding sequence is TGCGCCAGCAGCTTGAGGACTAGCGGGGTAGAAGAGACCCAGTACTTC. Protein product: CASSLRTSGVEETQYF.

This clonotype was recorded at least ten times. CDR3 in amino acids: CSARTRAGSQETQYF. The CDR3 nucleotides are TGCAGTGCTAGGACACGAGCGGGGTCCCAAGAGACCCAGTACTTC. V gene TRBV20-1 combines with J gene TRBJ2-5; 7 bases line up with TRBD2. With V trimmed by 3 bases and J by 1 base, 8 bases remained unmatched. The CDR3 length is 15 residues. Germline CDR1 and CDR2: DFQATT and SNEGSKA (reference sequence).

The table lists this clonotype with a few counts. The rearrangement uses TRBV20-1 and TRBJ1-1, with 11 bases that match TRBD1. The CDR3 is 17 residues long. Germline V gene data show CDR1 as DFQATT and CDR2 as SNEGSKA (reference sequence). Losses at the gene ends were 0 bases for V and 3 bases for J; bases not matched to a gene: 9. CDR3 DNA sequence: TGCAGTGCTAGAGATTTCGGGACAGGGGGGAGGTACACTGAAGCTTTCTTT. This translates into CSARDFGTGGRYTEAFF.

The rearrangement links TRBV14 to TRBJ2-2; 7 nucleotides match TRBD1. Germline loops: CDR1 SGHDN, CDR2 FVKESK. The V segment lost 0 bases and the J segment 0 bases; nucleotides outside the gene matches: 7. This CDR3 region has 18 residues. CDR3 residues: CASSQDLGTVPNTGELFF. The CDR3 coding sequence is TGTGCCAGCAGCCAAGACCTTGGGACAGTCCCGAACACCGGGGAGCTGTTTTTT.

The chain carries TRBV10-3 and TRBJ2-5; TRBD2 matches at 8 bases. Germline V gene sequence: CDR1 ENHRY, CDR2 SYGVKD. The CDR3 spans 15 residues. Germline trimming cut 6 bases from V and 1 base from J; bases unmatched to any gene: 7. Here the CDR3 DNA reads TGTGCCATCAGCGTTGGACTAGCTTCCCAAGAGACCCAGTACTTC. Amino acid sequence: CAISVGLASQETQYF.

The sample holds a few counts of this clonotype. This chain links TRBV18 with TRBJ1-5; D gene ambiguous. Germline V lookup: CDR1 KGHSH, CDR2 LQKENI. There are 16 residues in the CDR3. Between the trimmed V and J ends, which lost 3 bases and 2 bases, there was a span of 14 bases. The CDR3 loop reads CASSPGVGRGNQPQHF. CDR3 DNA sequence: TGTGCCAGCTCACCGGGAGTAGGTCGAGGCAATCAGCCCCAGCATTTT.

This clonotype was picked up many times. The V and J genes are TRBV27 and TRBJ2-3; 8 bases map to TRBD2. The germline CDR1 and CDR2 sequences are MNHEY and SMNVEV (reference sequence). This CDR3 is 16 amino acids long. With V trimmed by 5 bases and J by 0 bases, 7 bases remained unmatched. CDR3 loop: CASSPTSGSSTDTQYF. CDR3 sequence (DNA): TGTGCCAGCAGTCCAACTAGCGGTTCTAGCACAGATACGCAGTATTTT.

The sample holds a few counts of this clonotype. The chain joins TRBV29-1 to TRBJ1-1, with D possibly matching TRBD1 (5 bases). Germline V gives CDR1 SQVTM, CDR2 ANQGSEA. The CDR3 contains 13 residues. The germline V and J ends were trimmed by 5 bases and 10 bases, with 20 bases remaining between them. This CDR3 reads CSVLYQIGAGAFF. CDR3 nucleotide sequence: TGCAGCGTTTTGTACCAGATCGGGGCAGGAGCTTTCTTT.

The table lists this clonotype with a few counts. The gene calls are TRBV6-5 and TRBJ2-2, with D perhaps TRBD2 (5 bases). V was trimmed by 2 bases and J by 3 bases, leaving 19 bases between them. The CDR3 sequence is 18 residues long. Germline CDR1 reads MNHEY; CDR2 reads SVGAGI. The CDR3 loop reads CASSYLDRGNPYTGELFF. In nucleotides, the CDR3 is TGTGCCAGCAGTTACCTCGATCGAGGGAACCCTTACACCGGGGAGCTGTTTTTT.

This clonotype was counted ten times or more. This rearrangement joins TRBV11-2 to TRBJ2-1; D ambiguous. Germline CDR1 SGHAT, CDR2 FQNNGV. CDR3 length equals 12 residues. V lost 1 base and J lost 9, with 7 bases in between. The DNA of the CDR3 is TGTGCCAGCAGCTTAGGTAGAGGTGAGCAGTTCTTC. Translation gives CASSLGRGEQFF.

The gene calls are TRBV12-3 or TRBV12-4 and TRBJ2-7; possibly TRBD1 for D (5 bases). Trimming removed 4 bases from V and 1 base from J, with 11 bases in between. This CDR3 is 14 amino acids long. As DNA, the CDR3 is TGTGCCAGCAGTTACCCAGGGCGGTCCTACGAGCAGTACTTC. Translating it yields CASSYPGRSYEQYF.

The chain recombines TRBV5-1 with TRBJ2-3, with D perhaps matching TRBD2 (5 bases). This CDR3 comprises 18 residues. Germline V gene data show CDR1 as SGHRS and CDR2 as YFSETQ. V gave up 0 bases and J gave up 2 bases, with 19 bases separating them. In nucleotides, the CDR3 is TGCGCCAGCAGCTTGGACGGGATAACGTTTCCAGTCACAGATACGCAGTATTTT. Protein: CASSLDGITFPVTDTQYF. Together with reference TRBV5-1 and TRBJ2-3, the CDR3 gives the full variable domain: KAGVTQTPRYLIKTRGQQVTLSCSPISGHRSVSWYQQTPGQGLQFLFEYFSETQRNKGNFPGRFSGRQFSNSRSEMNVSTLELGDSALYLCASSLDGITFPVTDTQYFGPGTRLTVL.

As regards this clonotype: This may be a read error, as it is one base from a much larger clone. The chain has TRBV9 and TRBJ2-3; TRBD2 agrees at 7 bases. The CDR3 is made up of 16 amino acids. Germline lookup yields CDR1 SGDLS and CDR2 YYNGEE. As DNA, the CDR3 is TGTGCCAGCGGCGTAGAAGTGGCGGGGGGCACAGATACGCAGTATTTT. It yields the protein CASGVEVAGGTDTQYF. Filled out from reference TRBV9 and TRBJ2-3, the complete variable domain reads DSGVTQTPKHLITATGQRVTLRCSPRSGDLSVYWYQQSLDQGLQFLIQYYNGEERAKGNILERFSAQQFPDLHSELNLSSLELGDSALYFCASGVEVAGGTDTQYFGPGTRLTVL.

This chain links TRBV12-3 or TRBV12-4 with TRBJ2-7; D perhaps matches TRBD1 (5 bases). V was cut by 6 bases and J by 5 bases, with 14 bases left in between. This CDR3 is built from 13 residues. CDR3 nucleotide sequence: TGTGCCAGCAGCTCCCCAGGGAACCACGAGCAGTACTTC. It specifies CASSSPGNHEQYF.

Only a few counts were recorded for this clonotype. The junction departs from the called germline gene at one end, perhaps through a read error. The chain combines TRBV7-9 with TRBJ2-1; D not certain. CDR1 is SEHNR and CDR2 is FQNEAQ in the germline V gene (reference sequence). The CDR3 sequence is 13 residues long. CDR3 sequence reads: CASSLNSANEQFF. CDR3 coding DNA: TGTGCCAGTAGCTTAAATTCCGCCAATGAGCAGTTCTTC.